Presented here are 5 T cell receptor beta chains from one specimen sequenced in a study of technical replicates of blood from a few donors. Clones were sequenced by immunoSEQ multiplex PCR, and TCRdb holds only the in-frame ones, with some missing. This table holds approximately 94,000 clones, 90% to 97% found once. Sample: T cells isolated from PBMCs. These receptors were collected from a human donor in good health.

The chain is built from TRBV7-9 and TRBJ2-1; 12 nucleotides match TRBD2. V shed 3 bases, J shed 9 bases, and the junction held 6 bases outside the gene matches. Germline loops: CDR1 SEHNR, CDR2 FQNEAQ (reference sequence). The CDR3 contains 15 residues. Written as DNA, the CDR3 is TGTGCCAGCAGCTTGACTAGCGGGAGAAATCGTGAGCAGTTCTTC. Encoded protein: CASSLTSGRNREQFF.

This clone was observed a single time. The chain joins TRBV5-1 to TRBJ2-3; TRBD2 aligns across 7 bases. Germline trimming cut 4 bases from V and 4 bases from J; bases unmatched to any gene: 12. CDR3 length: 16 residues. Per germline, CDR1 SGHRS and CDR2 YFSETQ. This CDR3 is CASSTASGRVADTQYF. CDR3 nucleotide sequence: TGCGCCAGCAGCACCGCTAGCGGTAGGGTAGCAGATACGCAGTATTTT.

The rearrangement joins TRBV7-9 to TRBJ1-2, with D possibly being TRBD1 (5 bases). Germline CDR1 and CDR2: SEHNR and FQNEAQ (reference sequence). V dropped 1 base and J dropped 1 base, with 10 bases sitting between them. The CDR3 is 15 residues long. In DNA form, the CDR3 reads TGTGCCAGCAGCTTAGGGACGGGACTTAACTATGGCTACACCTTC. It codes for CASSLGTGLNYGYTF.

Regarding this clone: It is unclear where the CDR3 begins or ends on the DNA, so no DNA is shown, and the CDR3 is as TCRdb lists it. This chain's CDR3 is CASSIPRVGRGTDTQYF. V usage is TRBV21-1 and J usage is TRBJ2-3; the DNA was not compared with TRBD1, the D call given in the table. TRBV21-1 is an annotated pseudogene. The CDR3 region is 17 residues in length, termini included.

The CDR3: CASSQFTGQETQYF. The CDR3 region has the DNA TGTGCCAGCAGCCAATTTACAGGGCAAGAGACCCAGTACTTC. The chain combines TRBV16 with TRBJ2-5; D is possibly TRBD1 (6 bases). The CDR3 has 14 amino acids. Trimming took 1 base from V and 2 from J, leaving 8 bases between them. Germline values: CDR1 KGHSY, CDR2 FQNENV.